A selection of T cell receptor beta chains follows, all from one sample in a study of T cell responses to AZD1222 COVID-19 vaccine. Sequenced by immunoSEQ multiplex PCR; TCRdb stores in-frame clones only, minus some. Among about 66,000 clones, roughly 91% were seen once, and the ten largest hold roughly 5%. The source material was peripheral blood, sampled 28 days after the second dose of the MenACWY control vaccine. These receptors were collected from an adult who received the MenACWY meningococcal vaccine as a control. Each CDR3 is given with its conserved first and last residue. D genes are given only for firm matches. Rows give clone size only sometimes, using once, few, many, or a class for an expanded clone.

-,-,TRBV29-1,CSVGRDSTDTQYF
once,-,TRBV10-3,CAIRDSFNQPQHF
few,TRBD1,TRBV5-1,CASSFQPGQAIMNTEAFF
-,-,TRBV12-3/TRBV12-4,CASSFPGYYGYTF
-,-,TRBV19,CASNSGGGIGQPQHF
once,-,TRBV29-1,CSVGGLRDGQYF
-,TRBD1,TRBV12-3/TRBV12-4,CAIQQGWVTEAFF
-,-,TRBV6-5,CASRYTGSGNEKLFF
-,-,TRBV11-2,CASSLGPQWAPRIYEQYF
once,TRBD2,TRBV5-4,CASSPGLAGHSPEQYF
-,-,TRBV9,CASSVWGETQYF
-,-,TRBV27,CASSPSGINYEQYF
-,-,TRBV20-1,CSASRGEEQYF
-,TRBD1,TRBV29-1,CSVAGTGVIDTQYF
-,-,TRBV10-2,CASSPSGNTIYF
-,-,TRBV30,CAWSVEPNQPQHF
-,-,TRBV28,CASSSLLEDTQYF
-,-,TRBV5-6,CASSLYGQLLSPRGEQYF
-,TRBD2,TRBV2,CASTLGLADGNEQFF
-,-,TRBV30,CAWSLSADTEAFF
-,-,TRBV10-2,CASSESDFGTEAFF
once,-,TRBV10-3,CAISTGTSGNTIYF
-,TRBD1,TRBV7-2,CASSREPGTDFGYTF
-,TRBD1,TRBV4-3,CASSQGGRDREGETQYF
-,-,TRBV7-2,CASSTYYDEAFF
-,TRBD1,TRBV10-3,CAIASSGTGEPYGNTIYF
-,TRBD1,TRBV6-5,CASSYAYRGNQPQHF
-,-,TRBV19,CASSRTVNQPQHF
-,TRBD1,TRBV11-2,CASSLVWDRPYEQYF
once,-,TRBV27,CASSPLDSFGTDTQYF
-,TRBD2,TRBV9,CASSLLSGVTVEQFF
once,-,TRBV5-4,CASSPRANTEAFF
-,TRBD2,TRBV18,CASSPTSGPMDEQYF
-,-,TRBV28,CASSTPVSPNQPQHF
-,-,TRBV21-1,CASSKDRGTSGDTDTQYF
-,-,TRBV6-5,CASSRGSEGYTF
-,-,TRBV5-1,CASPGDRAGDGYTF
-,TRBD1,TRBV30,CAYSQGANEKLFF
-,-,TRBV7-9,CASSLGTAIFSEQYF
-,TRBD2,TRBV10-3,CAISDLAASYNEQFF
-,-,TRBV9,CASSVDFPGETQYF
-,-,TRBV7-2,CASSSPGHTASNEQFF
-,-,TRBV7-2,CASSLEGGRLGDTEAFF
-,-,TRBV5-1,CASSSEGTWYGYTF
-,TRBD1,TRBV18,CASSPYEDRDRDGYTF
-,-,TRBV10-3,CAISGGQNTEAFF